One sample yielded the 24 T cell receptor beta chains listed below, sequenced in a study of T cells in Graves' hyperthyroidism and ophthalmopathy. TCR beta CDR3 regions were amplified from RNA. TCR CDR3 underwent first-round RT-PCR with the HTBI primer set. Using its own MiXCR run on the multiplex PCR reads, TCRdb lists one record per CDR3 protein. The sample shows 250,000 to 300,000 distinct CDR3 sequences, around 20% of them seen only once. Sequencing used blood. These receptors originate from a man aged 45-60 years with Graves' ophthalmopathy.

The chain recombines TRBV12-3 or TRBV12-4 with TRBJ2-1; 9 nucleotides match TRBD2. The V segment lost 3 bases and the J segment 12 bases; nucleotides outside the gene matches: 12. The CDR3 is made up of 15 amino acids. CDR3 protein: CASSLSVAGEAWQFF. In nucleotides, the CDR3 is TGTGCCAGCAGTTTGTCGGTAGCGGGAGAAGCTTGGCAGTTCTTC.

The sample holds many counts of this clonotype. The gene calls are TRBV2 and TRBJ2-1, with 15 nucleotides matching TRBD2. The length of the CDR3 is 15 residues. Germline V gene data show CDR1 as SNHLY and CDR2 as FYNNEI. V gave up 4 bases and J gave up 9 bases; unmatched junction bases: 4. The CDR3 coding sequence is TGTGCCAGCAGTGGGGGACTAGCGGGAGGTTCTGAGCAGTTCTTC. This sequence encodes CASSGGLAGGSEQFF.

The chain joins TRBV15 to TRBJ1-1, with D uncertain. The ends were cut back, 5 bases at V and 1 base at J, with 8 bases in the middle. The length of the CDR3 is 13 residues. Germline V gives CDR1 LNHNV, CDR2 YYDKDF (reference sequence). CDR3 in DNA: TGTGCCACCAGCCGCCAACCGAACACTGAAGCTTTCTTT. The encoded protein is CATSRQPNTEAFF.

The rearrangement joins TRBV6-1 to TRBJ2-1, with D perhaps TRBD2 (6 bases). Germline assignment: CDR1 MNHNS and CDR2 SASEGT. CDR3 length: 14 amino acids. V lost 5 bases and J lost 6, with 14 bases in between. The CDR3 DNA sequence: TGTGCCAGCAGTCTTAACCCGGGGGTCAATGAGCAGTTCTTC. This codes for CASSLNPGVNEQFF.

The chain combines TRBV15 with TRBJ1-2; no definite D call. The CDR3 totals 14 residues. CDR1 is LNHNV, CDR2 YYDKDF, per germline (reference sequence). With 4 bases removed from V and 6 bases from J, the gap between germline ends came to 15 bases. The CDR3 nucleotides read TGTGCCACCAGCACCCCAGGTAAAGGTGATGGCTACACCTTC. Its protein product is CATSTPGKGDGYTF. The full variable domain, rest sourced from reference TRBV15 and TRBJ1-2, is DAMVIQNPRYQVTQFGKPVTLSCSQTLNHNVMYWYQQKSSQAPKLLFHYYDKDFNNEADTPDNFQSRRPNTSFCFLDIRSPGLGDTAMYLCATSTPGKGDGYTFGSGTRLTVV.

This clonotype was recorded many times. The chain recombines TRBV7-3 with TRBJ1-1; D is possibly TRBD1 (5 bases). Germline CDR1 is SGHTA and CDR2 is FQGTGA. This CDR3 region has 13 residues. V was clipped by 8 bases and J by 7 bases, with 17 bases between them. This CDR3 reads CASASTGDGEAFF. The CDR3 region has the DNA TGTGCCAGCGCCTCTACGGGGGACGGTGAAGCTTTCTTT.

CDR3 nucleotides: TGTGCCAGCAGTGACGTAGGACTAGCGGTTAATGAGCAGTTCTTC. Translating it yields CASSDVGLAVNEQFF. The V and J genes are TRBV6-1 and TRBJ2-1; 10 positions match TRBD2. The length of the CDR3 is 15 residues. Trimming took 3 bases from V and 7 from J; bases not matched to a gene: 6. Germline V gives CDR1 MNHNS, CDR2 SASEGT.

This clonotype was detected many times. The chain uses TRBV2 and TRBJ2-6; 7 bases line up with TRBD1. V lost 10 bases to trimming and J lost 2 bases; unmatched junction nucleotides: 8. Germline values: CDR1 SNHLY, CDR2 FYNNEI. The CDR3 consists of 15 residues. The CDR3 bases are TGTGCCACCCTAACTACAGGGGCTGGGGCCAACGTCCTGACTTTC. Protein product: CATLTTGAGANVLTF. The variable domain in full, completed from reference TRBV2 and TRBJ2-6, reads EPEVTQTPSHQVTQMGQEVILRCVPISNHLYFYWYRQILGQKVEFLVSFYNNEISEKSEIFDDQFSVERPDGSNFTLKIRSTKLEDSAMYFCATLTTGAGANVLTFGAGSRLTVL.

The chain has TRBV29-1 and TRBJ2-1, with 12 bases that match TRBD2. Germline loops: CDR1 SQVTM, CDR2 ANQGSEA. The J segment lost 3 bases and the V segment lost 7 bases, leaving 10 bases of the junction unmatched. This CDR3 contains 16 residues. The CDR3, as DNA: TGCAGCGCGGATGGACTAGCGGGGAAAGACTACAATGAGCAGTTCTTC. This translates into CSADGLAGKDYNEQFF.

The table lists this clonotype with many counts. This rearrangement joins TRBV28 to TRBJ1-2; D is perhaps TRBD1 (5 bases). There are 16 residues in the CDR3. The V end was cut by 6 bases, the J end by 2 bases, with 19 bases between. Germline V lookup: CDR1 MDHEN, CDR2 SYDVKM. The chain's CDR3 is CASSPAGLEGNYGYTF. DNA of the CDR3: TGTGCCAGCAGCCCTGCGGGGTTGGAGGGGAACTATGGCTACACCTTC.

The chain carries TRBV12-5 and TRBJ2-7; 9 bases fit TRBD1. CDR1 LGHNT and CDR2 FRNRAP come from the germline V gene. The length of the CDR3 is 14 residues. Trimming removed 5 bases from V and 3 bases from J; junction bases left unmatched: 5. Written as DNA, the CDR3 is TGTGCTAGTGGTCCGGGACAGGGAAGCTACGAGCAGTACTTC. Translation gives CASGPGQGSYEQYF.

This clonotype was seen repeatedly, ten times or more. J is TRBJ2-1 and V is TRBV3-1; D is unresolved. Trimming pared 1 base from V and 5 bases from J, leaving 18 bases between. The germline V gene has CDR1 LGHDT and CDR2 YNNKEL (reference sequence). This CDR3 contains 17 residues. CDR3 nucleotide sequence: TGTGCCAGCAGCCAAGTAAGATCGGCCCTAACAAACAATGAGCAGTTCTTC. Protein product: CASSQVRSALTNNEQFF.

In regard to this clonotype: The conserved final phenylalanine or tryptophan is absent from the CDR3, which likely points to a read error. J is TRBJ1-1 and V is TRBV24-1; D might be TRBD1 (5 bases). CDR1 is KGHDR, CDR2 SFDVKD, per germline. The V end lost 3 bases, the J end lost 0 bases, and 10 bases lay between the germline ends. The length of the CDR3 is 15 residues. The CDR3, as DNA: TGTGCCACCAGTGATCCGAGGGGCGTGAACACTGAAGCTTTCCTT. Protein sequence: CATSDPRGVNTEAFL.

This clonotype was picked up many times. The V gene is TRBV28, the J gene TRBJ1-1, with unresolved D. Germline V lookup: CDR1 MDHEN, CDR2 SYDVKM. This CDR3 comprises 15 residues. V dropped 5 bases and J dropped 3 bases, with 16 bases sitting between them. The CDR3 DNA reads as TGTGCCAGCAGTGTATCAGGTATCGAGGACACTGAAGCTTTCTTT. Encoded protein: CASSVSGIEDTEAFF.

This clonotype was seen repeatedly, ten times or more. This sequence joins TRBV28 and TRBJ2-7, with D maybe TRBD2 (6 bases). CDR3 length: 14 residues. V shed 6 bases and J shed 6 bases, with 18 bases lying between them. Looked up from germline, CDR1 is MDHEN and CDR2 is SYDVKM. CDR3 region: CASSLGGIPPEQYF. In DNA form, the CDR3 reads TGTGCCAGCAGCCTCGGGGGTATACCGCCCGAGCAGTACTTC. Full variable domain (missing parts from reference TRBV28 and TRBJ2-7): DVKVTQSSRYLVKRTGEKVFLECVQDMDHENMFWYRQDPGLGLRLIYFSYDVKMKEKGDIPEGYSVSREKKERFSLILESASTNQTSMYLCASSLGGIPPEQYFGPGTRLTVT.

This clonotype showed up just a few times. This sequence joins TRBV6-1 and TRBJ2-5; 8 bases align to TRBD1. The ends lost 7 bases at V and 3 bases at J; junction bases unmatched: 1. The CDR3 is 12 residues long. Germline-derived CDR1 and CDR2 are MNHNS and SASEGT. The CDR3 spells CASTGGKETQYF. DNA of the CDR3: TGTGCCAGCACAGGGGGCAAAGAGACCCAGTACTTC.

The chain couples TRBV3-1 to TRBJ2-2; D possibly uses TRBD1 or TRBD2 (6 bases each). Between the trimmed V and J ends, which lost 2 bases and 5 bases, there was a span of 12 bases. This CDR3 has 15 residues. Per the germline V gene, CDR1 is LGHDT and CDR2 is YNNKEL (reference sequence). The CDR3 loop is CASSQTKGGTGELFF. DNA for the CDR3: TGTGCCAGCAGCCAAACAAAGGGGGGTACCGGGGAGCTGTTTTTT.

At least ten counts were recorded for this clonotype. The V gene is TRBV6-1, the J gene TRBJ2-5; the D gene could be TRBD1 or TRBD2 (5 bases each). Germline CDR1 is MNHNS and CDR2 is SASEGT. The CDR3 loop spans 14 amino acids. V lost 7 bases and J lost 2, with 14 bases in between. CDR3 amino acids: CASIPPEGQETQYF. The CDR3 nucleotides read TGTGCCAGCATTCCCCCAGAGGGGCAAGAGACCCAGTACTTC.

On this clonotype: One junction end does not reproduce the germline sequence, and a read error may be involved. V usage is TRBV4-2 and J usage is TRBJ2-3, with a possible D match to TRBD2 (6 bases). The germline V gene has CDR1 LGHNA and CDR2 YNFKEQ. This CDR3 is 14 amino acids long. The CDR3 nucleotides read TGTGCCATCAGCGGAGCGGGCAGCACAGATACGCAGTATTTT. It specifies CAISGAGSTDTQYF.

The rearrangement joins TRBV10-1 to TRBJ1-1, with D hard to call. This CDR3 has 13 residues. The ends were cut back, 2 bases at V and 5 bases at J, with 9 bases in the middle. Germline V gene lookup returns CDR1 WNHNN and CDR2 SYGVQD (reference sequence). This CDR3 reads CASSEGIGTEAFF. The CDR3 DNA reads TGCGCCAGCAGTGAGGGCATAGGAACTGAAGCTTTCTTT.

This clonotype is categorized as medium-sized. This chain connects TRBV28 to TRBJ2-3; possibly TRBD2 for D (7 bases). There are 15 residues in the CDR3. The germline gives CDR1 MDHEN, CDR2 SYDVKM. The V end was cut by 2 bases, the J end by 3 bases, with 12 bases between. The CDR3 region has the DNA TGTGCCAGCAGTTTAGGGGGGGCCGGAACAGATACGCAGTATTTT. It translates to CASSLGGAGTDTQYF. Complete variable domain (other parts from reference TRBV28 and TRBJ2-3): DVKVTQSSRYLVKRTGEKVFLECVQDMDHENMFWYRQDPGLGLRLIYFSYDVKMKEKGDIPEGYSVSREKKERFSLILESASTNQTSMYLCASSLGGAGTDTQYFGPGTRLTVL.

This clonotype was recorded a few times. V and J are TRBV27 and TRBJ2-3; possible D gene TRBD2, 7 bases. V lost 2 bases, J lost 2 bases, and 17 bases lay in between. This CDR3 has 17 residues. Germline CDR1 and CDR2: MNHEY and SMNVEV (reference sequence). The CDR3 sequence is CASSLESAGAITDTQYF. The CDR3 region has the DNA TGTGCCAGCAGTTTAGAATCGGCGGGGGCAATCACAGATACGCAGTATTTT.

In this sample, this clonotype turned up many times. The chain recombines TRBV3-1 with TRBJ2-3; D is unresolved. This CDR3 is built from 12 residues. Trimming removed 3 bases from V and 5 bases from J, with 6 bases in between. Looked up from germline, CDR1 is LGHDT and CDR2 is YNNKEL (reference sequence). This CDR3 is CASSQTEDTQYF. The CDR3 DNA is TGTGCCAGCAGCCAGACGGAAGATACGCAGTATTTT.

This clonotype was observed a few times. The J gene is TRBJ2-4, the V gene TRBV11-2; 11 bases fit TRBD2. CDR1 SGHAT and CDR2 FQNNGV come from the germline V gene. This CDR3 contains 22 residues. Germline trimming cut 5 bases from V and 3 bases from J; bases unmatched to any gene: 24. The chain's CDR3 is CASSRQPPGLAAHGGGKNIQYF. In nucleotides, the CDR3 is TGTGCCAGCAGCCGCCAACCCCCGGGACTAGCGGCCCATGGGGGAGGCAAAAACATTCAGTACTTC.